This TCR beta chain emerged from a study of graft-versus-host responses after intestinal transplantation. The overall study: For two to three years after anti-thymocyte globulin induction, all recipients took tacrolimus and steroids. Study results and limitations: GvH clone levels peaked in circulation, and this peak was associated with early post-transplant HvG declines. Allograft clonal ratios (graft-versus-host to host-versus-graft) were high in patients who had graft-donor T cell macrochimerism. Some GvH clones were seen earlier in gut or blood, suggesting intestinal origin.

Generated by immunoSEQ multiplex PCR, the TCRdb table keeps only in-frame clones and is missing some. The sample records 90,000 to 130,000 clones, about 94% being singletons. Concerning this clone itself: No antigen is known for it.

Germline CDR1 reads MNHEY; CDR2 reads SMNVEV (reference sequence). V lost 5 bases and J lost 0, with 26 bases in between. The CDR3 extends over 20 amino acids. The chain combines TRBV27 with TRBJ1-5; D may be TRBD1 (5 bases). The sequences come from unstimulated CD8+ T cells sorted from spleen or lymph node cells, collected before intestinal transplant. The origin of this receptor is a human donor who received an intestinal transplant. The DNA of the CDR3 is TGTGCCAGCAGTGCCGAGAGAGGGGATAATTTGGTTTATAGCAATCAGCCCCAGCATTTT. Residues: CASSAERGDNLVYSNQPQHF.